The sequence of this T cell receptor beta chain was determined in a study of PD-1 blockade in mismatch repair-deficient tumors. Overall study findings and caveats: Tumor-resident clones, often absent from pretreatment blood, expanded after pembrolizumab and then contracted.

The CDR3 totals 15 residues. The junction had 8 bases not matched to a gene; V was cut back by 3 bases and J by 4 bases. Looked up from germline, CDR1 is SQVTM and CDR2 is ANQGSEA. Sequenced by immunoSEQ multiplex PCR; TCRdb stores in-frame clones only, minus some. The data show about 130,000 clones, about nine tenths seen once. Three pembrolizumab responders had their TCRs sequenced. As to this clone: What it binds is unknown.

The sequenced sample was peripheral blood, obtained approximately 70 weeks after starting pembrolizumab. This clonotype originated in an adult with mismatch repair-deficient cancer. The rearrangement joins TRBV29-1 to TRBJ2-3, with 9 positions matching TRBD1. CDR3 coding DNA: TGCAGCGTTGAGGAGGACAGGGGAGTCTCAGATACGCAGTATTTT. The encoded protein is CSVEEDRGVSDTQYF.